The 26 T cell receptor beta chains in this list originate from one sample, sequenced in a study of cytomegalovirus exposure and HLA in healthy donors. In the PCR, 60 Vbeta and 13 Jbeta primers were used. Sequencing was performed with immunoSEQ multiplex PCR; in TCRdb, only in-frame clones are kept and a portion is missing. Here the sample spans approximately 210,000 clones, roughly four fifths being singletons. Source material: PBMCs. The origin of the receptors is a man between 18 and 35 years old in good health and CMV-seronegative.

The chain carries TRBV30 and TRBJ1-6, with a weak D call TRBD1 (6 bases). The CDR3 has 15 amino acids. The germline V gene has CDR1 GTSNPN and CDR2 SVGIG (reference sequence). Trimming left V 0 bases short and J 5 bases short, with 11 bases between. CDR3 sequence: CAWSVRSGDNSPLHF. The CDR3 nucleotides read TGTGCCTGGAGTGTAAGGTCAGGGGATAATTCACCCCTCCACTTT.

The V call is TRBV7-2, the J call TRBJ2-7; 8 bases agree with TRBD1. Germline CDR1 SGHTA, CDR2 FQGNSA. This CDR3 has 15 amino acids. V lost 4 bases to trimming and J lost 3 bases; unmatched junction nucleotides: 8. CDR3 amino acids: CASSSRTGSGYEQYF. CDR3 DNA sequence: TGTGCCAGCAGCTCTCGGACAGGGTCAGGCTACGAGCAGTACTTC.

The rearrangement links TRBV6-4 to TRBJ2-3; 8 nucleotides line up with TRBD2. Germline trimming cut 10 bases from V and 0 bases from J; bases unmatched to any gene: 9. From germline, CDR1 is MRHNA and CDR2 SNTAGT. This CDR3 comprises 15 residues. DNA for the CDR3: TGTGCCACCCTTCGAGTAGCGGGGAGCACAGATACGCAGTATTTT. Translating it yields CATLRVAGSTDTQYF.

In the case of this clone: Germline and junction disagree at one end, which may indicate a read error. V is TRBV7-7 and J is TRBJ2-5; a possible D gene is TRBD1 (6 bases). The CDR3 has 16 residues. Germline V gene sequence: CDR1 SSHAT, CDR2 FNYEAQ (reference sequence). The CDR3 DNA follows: TGTGCTAGCAGCTTAGAAACAGGGCCCTTCTCGGAGACCCAGTACTTC. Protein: CASSLETGPFSETQYF.

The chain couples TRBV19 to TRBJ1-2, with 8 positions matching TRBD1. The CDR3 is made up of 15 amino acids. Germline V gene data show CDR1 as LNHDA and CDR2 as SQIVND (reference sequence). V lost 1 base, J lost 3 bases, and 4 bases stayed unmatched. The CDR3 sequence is CASSIAGQGDYGYTF. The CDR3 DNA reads TGTGCCAGTAGTATAGCAGGACAGGGCGACTATGGCTACACCTTC.

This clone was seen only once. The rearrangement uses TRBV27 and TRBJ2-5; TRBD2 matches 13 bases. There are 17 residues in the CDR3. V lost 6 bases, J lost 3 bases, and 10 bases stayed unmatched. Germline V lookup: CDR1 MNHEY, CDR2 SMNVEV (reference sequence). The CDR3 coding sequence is TGTGCCAGCAGAGCCCCGTTTGGACTAGCGGGGGAAGAGACCCAGTACTTC. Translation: CASRAPFGLAGEETQYF.

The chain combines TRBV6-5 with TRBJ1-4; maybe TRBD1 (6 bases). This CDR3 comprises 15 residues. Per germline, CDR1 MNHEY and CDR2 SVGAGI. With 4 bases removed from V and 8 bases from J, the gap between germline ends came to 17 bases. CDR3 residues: CASSFNSGTREKLFF. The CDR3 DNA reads TGTGCCAGCAGTTTTAACTCTGGGACACGGGAAAAACTGTTTTTT.

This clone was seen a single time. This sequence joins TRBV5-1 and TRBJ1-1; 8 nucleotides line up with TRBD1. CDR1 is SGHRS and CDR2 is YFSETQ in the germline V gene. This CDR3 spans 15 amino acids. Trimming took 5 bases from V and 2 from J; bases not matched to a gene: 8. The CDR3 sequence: CASRNHRGENTEAFF. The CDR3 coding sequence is TGCGCCAGCAGAAACCACAGGGGGGAAAACACTGAAGCTTTCTTT.

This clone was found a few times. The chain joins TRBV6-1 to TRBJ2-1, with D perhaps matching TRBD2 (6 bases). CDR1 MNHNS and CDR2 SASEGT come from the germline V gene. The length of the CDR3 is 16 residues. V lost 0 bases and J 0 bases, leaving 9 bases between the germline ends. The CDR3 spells CASSEAGGSSYNEQFF. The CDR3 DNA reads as TGTGCCAGCAGTGAAGCGGGGGGATCCTCCTACAATGAGCAGTTCTTC.

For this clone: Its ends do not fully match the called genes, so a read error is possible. In nucleotides, the CDR3 is TGTGCTAGCAGCCCATTCCTGGGACAGGGCCAAGAGACCCAGTACTTC. It translates to CASSPFLGQGQETQYF. This chain connects TRBV7-7 to TRBJ2-5; 9 bases fit TRBD1. Germline CDR1 and CDR2: SSHAT and FNYEAQ (reference sequence). This CDR3 is built from 16 residues.

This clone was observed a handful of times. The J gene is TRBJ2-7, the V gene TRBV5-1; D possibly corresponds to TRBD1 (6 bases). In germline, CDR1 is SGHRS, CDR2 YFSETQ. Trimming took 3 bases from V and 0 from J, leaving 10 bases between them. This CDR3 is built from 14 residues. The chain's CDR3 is CASSSQGLSYEQYF. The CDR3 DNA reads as TGCGCCAGCAGCTCCCAGGGGCTCTCCTACGAGCAGTACTTC.

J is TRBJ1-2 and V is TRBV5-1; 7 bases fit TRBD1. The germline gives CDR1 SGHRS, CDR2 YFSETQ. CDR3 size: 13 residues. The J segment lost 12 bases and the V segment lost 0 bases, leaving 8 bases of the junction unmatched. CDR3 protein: CASSLETTGDHTF. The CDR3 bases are TGCGCCAGCAGCTTGGAAACAACAGGGGATCACACCTTC.

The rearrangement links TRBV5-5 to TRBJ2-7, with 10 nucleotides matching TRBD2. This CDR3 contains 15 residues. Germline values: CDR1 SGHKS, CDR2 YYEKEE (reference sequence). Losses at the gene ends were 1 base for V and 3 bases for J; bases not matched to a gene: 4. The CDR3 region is CASSLFASGGYEQYF. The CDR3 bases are TGTGCCAGCAGCTTGTTCGCTAGCGGGGGCTACGAGCAGTACTTC.

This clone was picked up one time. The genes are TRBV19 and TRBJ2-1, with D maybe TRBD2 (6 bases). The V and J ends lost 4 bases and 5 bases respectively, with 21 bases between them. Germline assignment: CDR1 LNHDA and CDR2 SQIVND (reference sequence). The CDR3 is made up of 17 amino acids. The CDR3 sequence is CASSTETLGLLNNEQFF. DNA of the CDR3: TGTGCCAGTAGTACTGAAACCTTGGGACTCTTAAACAATGAGCAGTTCTTC. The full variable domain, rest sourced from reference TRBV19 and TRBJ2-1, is DGGITQSPKYLFRKEGQNVTLSCEQNLNHDAMYWYRQDPGQGLRLIYYSQIVNDFQKGDIAEGYSVSREKKESFPLTVTSAQKNPTAFYLCASSTETLGLLNNEQFFGPGTRLTVL.

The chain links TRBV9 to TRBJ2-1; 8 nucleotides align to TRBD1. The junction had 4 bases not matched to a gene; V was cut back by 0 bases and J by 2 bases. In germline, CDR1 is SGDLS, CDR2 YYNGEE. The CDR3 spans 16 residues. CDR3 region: CASSVAGQGTYNEQFF. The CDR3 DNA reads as TGTGCCAGCAGCGTAGCCGGACAGGGTACCTACAATGAGCAGTTCTTC.

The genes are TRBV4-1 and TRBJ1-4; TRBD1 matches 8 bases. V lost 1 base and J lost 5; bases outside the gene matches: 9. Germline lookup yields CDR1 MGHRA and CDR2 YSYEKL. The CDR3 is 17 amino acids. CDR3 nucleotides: TGCGCCAGCAGCCAAGCGGGGGCCACAGGGGGAAATGAAAAACTGTTTTTT. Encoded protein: CASSQAGATGGNEKLFF.

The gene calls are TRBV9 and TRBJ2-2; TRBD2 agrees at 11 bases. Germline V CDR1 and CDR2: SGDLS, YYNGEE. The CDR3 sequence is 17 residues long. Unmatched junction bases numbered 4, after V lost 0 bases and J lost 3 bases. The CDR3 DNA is TGTGCCAGCAGCGTAGAACTAGCGGGAGATGACACCGGGGAGCTGTTTTTT. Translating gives CASSVELAGDDTGELFF.

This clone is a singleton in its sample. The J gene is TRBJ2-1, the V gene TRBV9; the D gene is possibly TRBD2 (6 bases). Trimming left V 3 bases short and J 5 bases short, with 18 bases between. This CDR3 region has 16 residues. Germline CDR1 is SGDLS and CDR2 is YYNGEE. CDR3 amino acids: CASSAPLTGANNEQFF. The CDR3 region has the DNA TGTGCCAGCAGCGCACCCCTGACGGGAGCGAACAATGAGCAGTTCTTC.

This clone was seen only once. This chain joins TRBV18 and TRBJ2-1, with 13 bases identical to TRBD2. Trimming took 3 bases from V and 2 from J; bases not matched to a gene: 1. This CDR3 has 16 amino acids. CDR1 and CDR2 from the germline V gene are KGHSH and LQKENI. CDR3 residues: CASSPGTSGTYNEQFF. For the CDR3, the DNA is TGTGCCAGCTCACCCGGGACTAGCGGGACCTACAATGAGCAGTTCTTC.

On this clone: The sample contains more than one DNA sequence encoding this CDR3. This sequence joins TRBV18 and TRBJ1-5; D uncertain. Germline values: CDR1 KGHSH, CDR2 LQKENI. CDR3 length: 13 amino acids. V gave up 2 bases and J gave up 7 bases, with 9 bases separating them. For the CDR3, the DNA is TGTGCCAGCTCACCAGCGGGAGGGCAGCCCCAGCATTTT. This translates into CASSPAGGQPQHF.

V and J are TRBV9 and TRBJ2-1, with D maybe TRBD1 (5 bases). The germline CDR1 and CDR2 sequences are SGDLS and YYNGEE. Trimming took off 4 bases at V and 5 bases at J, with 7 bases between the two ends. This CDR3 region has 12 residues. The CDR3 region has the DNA TGTGCCAGCAGCCAGGGTGACAATGAGCAGTTCTTC. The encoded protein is CASSQGDNEQFF.

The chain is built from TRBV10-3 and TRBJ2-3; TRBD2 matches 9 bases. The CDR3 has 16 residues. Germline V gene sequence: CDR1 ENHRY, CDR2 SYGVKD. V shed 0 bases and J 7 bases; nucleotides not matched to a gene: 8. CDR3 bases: TGTGCCATCAGTGAGTCGAAGGCGGGGGGGCGGAATACGCAGTATTTT. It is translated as CAISESKAGGRNTQYF.

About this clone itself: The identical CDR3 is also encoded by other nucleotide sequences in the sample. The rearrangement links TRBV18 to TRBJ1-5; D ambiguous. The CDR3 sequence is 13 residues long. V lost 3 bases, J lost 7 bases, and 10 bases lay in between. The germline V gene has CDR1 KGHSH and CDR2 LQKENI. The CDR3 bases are TGTGCCAGCTCACCCGCTGGAGGGCAGCCCCAGCATTTT. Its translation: CASSPAGGQPQHF.

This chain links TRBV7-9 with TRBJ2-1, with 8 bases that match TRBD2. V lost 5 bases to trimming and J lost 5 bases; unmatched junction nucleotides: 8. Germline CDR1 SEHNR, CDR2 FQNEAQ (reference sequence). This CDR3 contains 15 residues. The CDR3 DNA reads TGTGCCAGCAGCCTCGGGACTAGTCTTCACAATGAGCAGTTCTTC. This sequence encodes CASSLGTSLHNEQFF.

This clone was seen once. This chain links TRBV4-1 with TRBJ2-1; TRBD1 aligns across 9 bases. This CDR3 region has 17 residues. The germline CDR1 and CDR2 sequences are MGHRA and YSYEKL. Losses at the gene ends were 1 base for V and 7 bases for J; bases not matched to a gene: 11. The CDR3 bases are TGCGCCAGCAGCCAAGTTGCCAGGGGGACAGGGAAAAATGAGCAGTTCTTC. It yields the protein CASSQVARGTGKNEQFF.

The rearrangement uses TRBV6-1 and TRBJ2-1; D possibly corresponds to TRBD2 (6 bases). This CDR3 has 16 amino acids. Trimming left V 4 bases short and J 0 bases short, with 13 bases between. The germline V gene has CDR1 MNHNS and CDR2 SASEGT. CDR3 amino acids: CASSGKDYYSYNEQFF. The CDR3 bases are TGTGCCAGCAGTGGGAAGGACTACTACTCCTACAATGAGCAGTTCTTC.